The 2 T cell receptor beta chains below come from one sample, sequenced in a study of blood T cells in healthy people across ages. Combining a sample-barcoded 5' primer with a J-beta primer mix, a second PCR ran for about 6 to 12 cycles. MiXCR, applied by TCRdb to the 5' RACE reads, yields one record per CDR3 protein. Of 600,000 or so distinct CDR3 sequences in the sample, 40% to 50% are singletons; the top ten hold 20% to 25%. The sequenced material came from blood. All receptors derive from a man older than 75 in good health.

The chain's CDR3 is CASSSRDRDEQYF. CDR3 bases: TGTGCCAGCTCATCCCGGGACAGGGACGAGCAGTACTTC. This sequence joins TRBV18 and TRBJ2-7; 9 bases align to TRBD1. The CDR3 loop spans 13 amino acids. Germline CDR1 is KGHSH and CDR2 is LQKENI. J lost 5 bases, V lost 5 bases, and 4 bases had no gene match. Full variable domain (remainder filled in from reference TRBV18 and TRBJ2-7): NAGVMQNPRHLVRRRGQEARLRCSPMKGHSHVYWYRQLPEEGLKFMVYLQKENIIDESGMPKERFSAEFPKEGPSILRIQQVVRGDSAAYFCASSSRDRDEQYFGPGTRLTVT.

This clonotype came up once. A much larger clone sits a single nucleotide away, making a read error possible. The CDR3: CASRTPGLAGFEQYF. CDR3 nucleotides: TGTGCCAGCAGAACACCGGGACTAGCGGGATTTGAGCAGTACTTC. The chain links TRBV6-5 to TRBJ2-5, with 13 bases that match TRBD2. Trimming at V came to 6 bases and at J to 11 bases, leaving 12 bases not matched to a gene. The germline gives CDR1 MNHEY, CDR2 SVGAGI. The CDR3 is 15 residues long.